Many counts were recorded for the clone carrying this TCR beta chain. Its antigen is unidentified. This sample was included in a study of prognosis after radiotherapy for stage I lung cancer. General observations from the study: Compared with a median of roughly 9,400 beforehand, unique TCR clone counts dropped to 6,861 after stereotactic body radiation therapy. Reportedly, the usage of TRBV and TRBJ genes was not the same in patients with and without metastases.

The authors amplified TCR beta CDR3 from genomic DNA using two-round multiplex PCR. Each TRBV and TRBJ gene had its own primer in the first PCR round. TCRdb re-analysed the multiplex PCR reads in MiXCR, keeping a single row per CDR3 protein. The top ten clones hold under 30% of a sample with under 50,000 distinct CDR3 sequences, approximately 25% of them seen once. Per the germline V gene, CDR1 is MNHGY and CDR2 is SVAAGI. The V and J ends lost 4 bases and 4 bases respectively, with 16 bases between them. This CDR3 region has 15 residues. With two time points in the design, roughly 6 milliliters of peripheral blood were drawn at each one.

The input for sequencing was PBMCs, taken before or after stereotactic body radiation therapy (not recorded which). The V gene is TRBV6-9, the J gene TRBJ2-5, with D possibly being TRBD1 (6 bases). The receptor was derived from a donor over 45 with non-small cell lung cancer. CDR3 nucleotide sequence: TGTGCCAGCAGTTTTGTCGAGGGGGTGGCAGAGACCCAGTACTTC. Its protein is CASSFVEGVAETQYF.